Below are 32 T cell receptor beta chains sequenced from a single sample in a study of cytomegalovirus exposure and HLA in healthy donors. This PCR relied on a set of 60 Vbeta primers and 13 Jbeta primers. TCRdb keeps only in-frame clones here, not all; method: immunoSEQ multiplex PCR. The sample contains roughly 110,000 clones, 73% of which appear only once. Sequencing was carried out using PBMCs. The receptors come from a man aged 25-40 years in good health and CMV-seronegative.

The chain links TRBV28 to TRBJ2-7, with a possible D match to TRBD1 (5 bases). The CDR3 has 12 residues. Trimming pared 7 bases from V and 3 bases from J, leaving 10 bases between. Germline CDR1 reads MDHEN; CDR2 reads SYDVKM. CDR3 amino acids: CASKKGNYEQYF. The DNA for the CDR3 is TGTGCCAGCAAAAAGGGGAACTACGAGCAGTACTTC.

This clone was observed a few times. The rearrangement joins TRBV19 to TRBJ2-1; TRBD2 agrees at 7 bases. Germline-derived CDR1 and CDR2 are LNHDA and SQIVND (reference sequence). The CDR3 length is 16 residues. V lost 7 bases and J lost 0; bases outside the gene matches: 9. CDR3 coding DNA: TGTGCCAGTAACCCACCCGGCGGGAGCTCCTACAATGAGCAGTTCTTC. It yields the protein CASNPPGGSSYNEQFF.

This clone was seen a handful of times. The chain recombines TRBV4-1 with TRBJ2-1; D unclear. The germline V and J ends were trimmed by 6 bases and 5 bases, with 11 bases remaining between them. This CDR3 contains 13 residues. Germline CDR1 reads MGHRA; CDR2 reads YSYEKL. The chain's CDR3 is CASSNLRDNEQFF. The CDR3 coding sequence is TGCGCCAGCAGTAACTTAAGAGACAATGAGCAGTTCTTC.

This chain joins TRBV5-1 and TRBJ2-3; weak D call: TRBD2 (5 bases). Germline V gene lookup returns CDR1 SGHRS and CDR2 YFSETQ. V lost 0 bases, J lost 8 bases, and 13 bases lay in between. This CDR3 region has 14 residues. The CDR3 protein is CASSLDGLAGTQYF. The DNA for the CDR3 is TGCGCCAGCAGCTTGGATGGGCTAGCAGGTACGCAGTATTTT. Combining the CDR3 with reference TRBV5-1 and TRBJ2-3 gives the whole variable domain KAGVTQTPRYLIKTRGQQVTLSCSPISGHRSVSWYQQTPGQGLQFLFEYFSETQRNKGNFPGRFSGRQFSNSRSEMNVSTLELGDSALYLCASSLDGLAGTQYFGPGTRLTVL.

The chain combines TRBV18 with TRBJ1-1, with D hard to call. CDR3 length equals 14 residues. The ends were cut back, 6 bases at V and 4 bases at J, with 15 bases in the middle. The V gene's germline CDR1 is KGHSH and CDR2 LQKENI. The CDR3 is CASSLGRGFTEAFF. CDR3 nucleotide sequence: TGTGCCAGCTCCCTCGGACGGGGTTTCACTGAAGCTTTCTTT.

V and J are TRBV19 and TRBJ2-1; 12 bases are shared with TRBD1. The CDR3 contains 17 residues. V lost 5 bases and J lost 7; bases outside the gene matches: 12. Germline V gene sequence: CDR1 LNHDA, CDR2 SQIVND (reference sequence). The CDR3 DNA reads as TGTGCCAGTAGTGCCAACCGGGACAGGGGGCTTGGGAATGAGCAGTTCTTC. This encodes CASSANRDRGLGNEQFF.

The chain couples TRBV5-8 to TRBJ2-3, with D tentatively TRBD1 (5 bases). Trimming removed 3 bases from V and 2 bases from J, with 13 bases in between. Germline CDR1 reads SGHTS; CDR2 reads YDEGEE. CDR3 length: 15 amino acids. The CDR3 bases are TGTGCCAGCAGCTCCTTGGACAAGTACACAGATACGCAGTATTTT. It specifies CASSSLDKYTDTQYF. The variable domain in full, with the rest retrieved from reference TRBV5-8 and TRBJ2-3, is EAGVTQSPTHLIKTRGQQATLRCSPISGHTSVYWYQQALGLGLQFLLWYDEGEERNRGNFPPRFSGRQFPNYSSELNVNALELEDSALYLCASSSLDKYTDTQYFGPGTRLTVL.

This chain uses TRBV5-5 with TRBJ2-7, with D maybe TRBD1 (6 bases). V lost 0 bases and J lost 2, with 12 bases in between. Germline V CDR1 and CDR2: SGHKS, YYEKEE (reference sequence). This CDR3 region has 15 residues. The CDR3 sequence is CASSLDGQRPYEQYF. CDR3 nucleotide sequence: TGTGCCAGCAGCTTGGATGGACAGAGGCCCTACGAGCAGTACTTC.

This sequence joins TRBV9 and TRBJ2-3, with TRBD2 identical over 14 bases. The germline V gene has CDR1 SGDLS and CDR2 YYNGEE. Trimming removed 2 bases from V and 5 bases from J; junction bases left unmatched: 1. This CDR3 contains 15 residues. CDR3 in amino acids: CASSVGTSGRDTQYF. CDR3 in DNA: TGTGCCAGCAGCGTTGGGACTAGCGGGAGAGATACGCAGTATTTT.

The rearrangement uses TRBV28 and TRBJ1-1; D is uncertain. In germline, CDR1 is MDHEN, CDR2 SYDVKM. This CDR3 has 13 residues. Trimming removed 6 bases from V and 1 base from J, with 9 bases in between. CDR3 bases: TGTGCCAGCAGCTCCGGTTCGAACACTGAAGCTTTCTTT. Translating gives CASSSGSNTEAFF.

V gene TRBV27 combines with J gene TRBJ2-3, with 9 bases matching TRBD1. J was trimmed by 5 bases and V by 0 bases; bases with no gene match: 6. This CDR3 region has 16 residues. Per germline, CDR1 MNHEY and CDR2 SMNVEV (reference sequence). The CDR3 is CASSLSGTGLLDTQYF. The CDR3 region has the DNA TGTGCCAGCAGTTTATCAGGGACAGGGTTATTAGATACGCAGTATTTT.

The DNA of the CDR3 is TGTGCCAGCAGCATGGAAGCGCTAAAAGAGACCCAGTACTTC. Translating gives CASSMEALKETQYF. This sequence joins TRBV5-4 and TRBJ2-5, with D hard to call. V lost 4 bases and J 3 bases, leaving 13 bases between the germline ends. The CDR3 contains 14 residues. Germline V gene lookup returns CDR1 SGHNT and CDR2 YYREEE (reference sequence).

The V gene is TRBV10-3, the J gene TRBJ2-7, with D possibly matching TRBD2 (5 bases). The CDR3 runs 15 residues. From germline, CDR1 is ENHRY and CDR2 SYGVKD. V was trimmed by 8 bases and J by 5 bases, leaving 22 bases between them. The CDR3 coding sequence is TGTGCCATCGGGGAAGGGCCTCTAGCTCTCGACGAGCAGTACTTC. This translates into CAIGEGPLALDEQYF.

This chain joins TRBV7-9 and TRBJ2-7; D perhaps matches TRBD1 (5 bases). In germline, CDR1 is SEHNR, CDR2 FQNEAQ (reference sequence). The CDR3 length is 12 residues. Deletions cut 5 bases from V and 0 bases from J, with 5 bases between. The CDR3 protein is CASSGHSYEQYF. The CDR3 DNA follows: TGTGCCAGCAGCGGACACTCCTACGAGCAGTACTTC.

This clone was detected only a few times. The chain recombines TRBV6-1 with TRBJ1-1, with D unresolved. The CDR3 length is 13 residues. V dropped 5 bases and J dropped 6 bases, with 13 bases sitting between them. Looked up from germline, CDR1 is MNHNS and CDR2 is SASEGT. CDR3 protein: CASSPLAAAEAFF. The DNA for the CDR3 is TGTGCCAGCAGTCCACTAGCTGCGGCTGAAGCTTTCTTT.

This clone is medium-sized in the sample. The V call is TRBV27, the J call TRBJ1-1; D is perhaps TRBD1 (5 bases). The CDR3 totals 16 residues. Germline assignment: CDR1 MNHEY and CDR2 SMNVEV (reference sequence). Trimming pared 2 bases from V and 4 bases from J, leaving 17 bases between. The CDR3 reads CASSLRGGSLGTEAFF. The CDR3 nucleotides are TGTGCCAGCAGTTTACGCGGGGGTAGCCTTGGCACTGAAGCTTTCTTT.

This clone was seen only once. The CDR3 DNA reads as TGTGCCAGCAGTGCCACAGGGGATCAGCCCCAGCATTTT. It is translated as CASSATGDQPQHF. The chain employs TRBV2 and TRBJ1-5; 7 positions match TRBD1. Germline values: CDR1 SNHLY, CDR2 FYNNEI. The CDR3 extends over 13 amino acids. V shed 4 bases, J shed 5 bases, and the junction held 2 bases outside the gene matches.

The V and J genes are TRBV11-2 and TRBJ2-5, with TRBD2 matching 9 bases. The CDR3 extends over 16 amino acids. The ends lost 0 bases at V and 9 bases at J; junction bases unmatched: 11. CDR1 is SGHAT, CDR2 FQNNGV, per germline. CDR3 DNA sequence: TGTGCCAGCAGCTTAGACCCTTCGGCGGGGGGGAAATCCCAGTACTTC. Amino acid sequence: CASSLDPSAGGKSQYF.

The V call is TRBV5-1, the J call TRBJ2-7; D not resolved. The length of the CDR3 is 13 residues. The germline V gene encodes CDR1 SGHRS and CDR2 YFSETQ. V shed 3 bases and J shed 2 bases, with 9 bases lying between them. CDR3 region: CASSSVSTYEQYF. CDR3 nucleotides: TGCGCCAGCAGCTCCGTTTCTACCTACGAGCAGTACTTC. The whole variable domain, filled in from reference TRBV5-1 and TRBJ2-7, reads KAGVTQTPRYLIKTRGQQVTLSCSPISGHRSVSWYQQTPGQGLQFLFEYFSETQRNKGNFPGRFSGRQFSNSRSEMNVSTLELGDSALYLCASSSVSTYEQYFGPGTRLTVT.

This clone was picked up a small number of times. The J gene is TRBJ1-2, the V gene TRBV7-9, with 7 bases lining up with TRBD1. This CDR3 is built from 15 residues. Trimming removed 5 bases from V and 4 bases from J; junction bases left unmatched: 10. Germline V gene lookup returns CDR1 SEHNR and CDR2 FQNEAQ (reference sequence). CDR3 loop: CASSPRRGQFYGYTF. CDR3 nucleotides: TGTGCCAGCAGCCCCCGAAGGGGACAGTTCTATGGCTACACCTTC.

CDR3 in amino acids: CASSLYVGQGANYGYTF. The CDR3, as DNA: TGCGCCAGCAGCTTGTACGTGGGACAGGGCGCGAACTATGGCTACACCTTC. V gene TRBV5-1 combines with J gene TRBJ1-2; 9 bases are shared with TRBD1. Trimming took 1 base from V and 2 from J; bases not matched to a gene: 9. This CDR3 has 17 residues. Looked up from germline, CDR1 is SGHRS and CDR2 is YFSETQ.

V is TRBV6-1 and J is TRBJ2-3, with 7 nucleotides matching TRBD1. With 5 bases clipped from V and 4 bases from J, the junction kept 9 bases outside the gene matches. CDR1 and CDR2 from the germline V gene are MNHNS and SASEGT. This CDR3 region has 15 residues. CDR3 sequence (DNA): TGTGCCAGCAGTTTTCGGACAGGCCATCCAGATACGCAGTATTTT. Its protein is CASSFRTGHPDTQYF.

The chain joins TRBV2 to TRBJ2-3; perhaps TRBD1 as D (5 bases). The CDR3 totals 15 residues. Deletions cut 3 bases from V and 3 bases from J, with 13 bases between. Germline lookup yields CDR1 SNHLY and CDR2 FYNNEI. CDR3 loop: CASSEKNQGTDTQYF. CDR3 bases: TGTGCCAGCAGTGAGAAGAATCAGGGTACAGATACGCAGTATTTT.

This clone appeared a few times. The chain joins TRBV7-6 to TRBJ2-2; 9 bases map to TRBD1. J gave up 5 bases and V 6 bases, and 7 bases lay outside the gene matches. CDR1 is SGHVS, CDR2 FNYEAQ, per germline. The CDR3 is made up of 15 amino acids. CDR3 DNA: TGTGCCAGCAGTCTACAGGGGGCGGAAACCGGGGAGCTGTTTTTT. Translation gives CASSLQGAETGELFF.

V and J are TRBV7-3 and TRBJ2-2; 8 positions match TRBD2. Germline V gene sequence: CDR1 SGHTA, CDR2 FQGTGA. V lost 2 bases, J lost 4 bases, and 6 bases stayed unmatched. There are 16 residues in the CDR3. The CDR3, as DNA: TGTGCCAGCAGCTTATCGGGACTAGTCGGCACCGGGGAGCTGTTTTTT. Its translation is CASSLSGLVGTGELFF.

The chain uses TRBV27 and TRBJ2-2, with D uncertain. Germline CDR1 and CDR2: MNHEY and SMNVEV (reference sequence). Trimming left V 2 bases short and J 4 bases short, with 5 bases between. The CDR3 runs to 13 residues. This CDR3 reads CASSLSSTGELFF. The CDR3 nucleotides read TGTGCCAGCAGTTTAAGTAGCACCGGGGAGCTGTTTTTT.

This clone was observed a single time. The chain recombines TRBV5-4 with TRBJ2-1; possibly TRBD2 for D (6 bases). The CDR3 runs to 15 residues. V shed 9 bases and J shed 2 bases, with 18 bases lying between them. Per the germline V gene, CDR1 is SGHNT and CDR2 is YYREEE (reference sequence). CDR3 in DNA: TGTGCCATCCCCGGAGGGACTCGAACCTACAATGAGCAGTTCTTC. Protein sequence: CAIPGGTRTYNEQFF.

The chain is built from TRBV6-1 and TRBJ2-1; D gene ambiguous. V was shortened by 2 bases and J by 5 bases, with 13 bases between the two germline ends. Germline V lookup: CDR1 MNHNS, CDR2 SASEGT. The CDR3 contains 15 residues. CDR3 bases: TGTGCCAGCAGTGAACTCAGGCTGGCAAACAATGAGCAGTTCTTC. Protein: CASSELRLANNEQFF.

This chain joins TRBV19 and TRBJ1-5; TRBD1 aligns across 8 bases. CDR3 length: 14 residues. Germline V gene sequence: CDR1 LNHDA, CDR2 SQIVND (reference sequence). The V segment lost 5 bases and the J segment 6 bases; nucleotides outside the gene matches: 6. Here the CDR3 DNA reads TGTGCCAGTAGTCTGGACAGGGAGATTCAGCCCCAGCATTTT. Its protein product is CASSLDREIQPQHF.

The DNA for the CDR3 is TGTGCCAGCACCCCGGGACAGGGATATGGGGCCAACGTCCTGACTTTC. Translating gives CASTPGQGYGANVLTF. The V gene is TRBV6-6, the J gene TRBJ2-6; 9 bases match TRBD1. Germline CDR1 MNHNY, CDR2 SVGAGI (reference sequence). V dropped 7 bases and J dropped 3; count of bases not matched to a gene: 7. The CDR3 runs to 16 residues.

This clone occurred a few times. V gene TRBV29-1 combines with J gene TRBJ1-2; TRBD1 matches at 7 bases. From germline, CDR1 is SQVTM and CDR2 ANQGSEA. This CDR3 spans 13 amino acids. Trimming took 6 bases from V and 8 from J; bases not matched to a gene: 12. CDR3 sequence reads: CSVIITGDGGYTF. CDR3 nucleotide sequence: TGCAGCGTGATTATTACAGGGGACGGCGGCTACACCTTC.

The chain combines TRBV28 with TRBJ2-3, with 10 nucleotides matching TRBD1. The J segment lost 1 base and the V segment lost 5 bases, leaving 9 bases of the junction unmatched. CDR1 is MDHEN, CDR2 SYDVKM, per germline. The CDR3 consists of 17 residues. The CDR3 sequence: CASSPRGTGVGTDTQYF. Here the CDR3 DNA reads TGTGCCAGCAGTCCGAGGGGGACAGGGGTTGGCACAGATACGCAGTATTTT.